This TCR beta chain was recorded in a study of Ad26.COV2.S vaccination and SARS-CoV-2 variants. Study in general: Trial arm assignment for the donor was COV1001 Ad26.COV2.S. Participants got Ad26.COV2.S intramuscularly, once or twice 56 days apart. Study results and caveats: An underestimation of total T cell responses may have resulted from the TCR breadth and depth analyses.

Treatment reported: 15 to 20 received Ad26.COV2.S at low or high dose, single or two shots; about five received placebo; per-sample allocation not given. Day 63 after the first vaccine or placebo injection was the time point for sampling. An 18-55-year-old adult in Boston served as donor. Worth noting for this clone: Its specificity is not known.

Profiling relied on immunoSEQ multiplex PCR, and the TCRdb table lists in-frame clones only, not all of them. This sample carries approximately 480,000 clones, approximately 88% of them seen once, and the ten largest clones take roughly 13%. The sequence was obtained from a person aged 18-65 years who received the Ad26.COV2.S COVID-19 vaccine or a placebo. The material was peripheral blood, obtained in a trial of Ad26.COV2.S vaccine versus placebo.

The DNA for the CDR3 is TGTGCCTGGGGAATGGGGGTACCCCTCCACTTT. Translating it yields CAWGMGVPLHF. This chain links TRBV30 with TRBJ1-6, with D possibly being TRBD1 (5 bases). The V end lost 5 bases, the J end lost 12 bases, and 11 bases lay between the germline ends. In germline, CDR1 is GTSNPN, CDR2 SVGIG (reference sequence). This CDR3 has 11 residues.